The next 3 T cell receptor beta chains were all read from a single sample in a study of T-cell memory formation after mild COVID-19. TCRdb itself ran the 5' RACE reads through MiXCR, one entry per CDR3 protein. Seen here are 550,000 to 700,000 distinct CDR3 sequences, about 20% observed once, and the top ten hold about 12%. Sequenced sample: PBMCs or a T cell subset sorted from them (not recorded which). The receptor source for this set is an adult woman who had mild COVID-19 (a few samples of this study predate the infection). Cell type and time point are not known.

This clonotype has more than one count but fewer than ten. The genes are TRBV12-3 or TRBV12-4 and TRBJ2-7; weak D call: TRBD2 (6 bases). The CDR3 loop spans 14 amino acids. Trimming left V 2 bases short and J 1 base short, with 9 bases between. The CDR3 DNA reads TGTGCCAGCAGTTTACGGGAGAGGTCCTACGAGCAGTACTTC. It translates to CASSLRERSYEQYF.

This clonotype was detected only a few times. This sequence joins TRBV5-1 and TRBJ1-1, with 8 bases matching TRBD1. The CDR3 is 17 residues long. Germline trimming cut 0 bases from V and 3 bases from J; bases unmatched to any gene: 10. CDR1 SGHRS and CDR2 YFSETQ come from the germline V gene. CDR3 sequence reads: CASSLGWTGRLYTEAFF. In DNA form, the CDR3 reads TGCGCCAGCAGCTTGGGATGGACAGGGAGATTATACACTGAAGCTTTCTTT.

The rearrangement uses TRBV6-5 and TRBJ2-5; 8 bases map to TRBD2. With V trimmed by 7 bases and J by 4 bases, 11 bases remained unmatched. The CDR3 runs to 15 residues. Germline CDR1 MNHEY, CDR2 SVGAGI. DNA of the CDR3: TGTGCCAGCAAAAACAGCGGGAGAGGCGGAGAGACCCAGTACTTC. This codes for CASKNSGRGGETQYF.